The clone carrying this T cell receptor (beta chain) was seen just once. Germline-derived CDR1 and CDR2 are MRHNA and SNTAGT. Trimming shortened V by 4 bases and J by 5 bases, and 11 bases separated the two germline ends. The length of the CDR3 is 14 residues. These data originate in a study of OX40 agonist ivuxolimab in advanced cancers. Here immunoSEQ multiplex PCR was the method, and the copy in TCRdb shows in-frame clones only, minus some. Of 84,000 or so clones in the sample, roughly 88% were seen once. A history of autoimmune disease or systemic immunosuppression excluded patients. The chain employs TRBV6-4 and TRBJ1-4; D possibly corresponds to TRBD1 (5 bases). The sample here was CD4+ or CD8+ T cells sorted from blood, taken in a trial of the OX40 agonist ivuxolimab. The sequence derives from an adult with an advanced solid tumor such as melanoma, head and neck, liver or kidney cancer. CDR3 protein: CASSVGAGNEKLFF. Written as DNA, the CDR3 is TGTGCCAGCAGTGTTGGGGCAGGGAATGAAAAACTGTTTTTT.